This T cell receptor beta chain was sequenced during a study of T-cell memory formation after mild COVID-19. Whole-study context: TCR clusters mostly belonged to single donors.

The V gene's germline CDR1 is MGHRA and CDR2 YSYEKL. The CDR3 is made up of 17 amino acids. V was shortened by 0 bases and J by 4 bases, with 13 bases between the two germline ends. This clonotype was counted a few times. The antigen is not known. The authors produced TCR alpha and TCR beta cDNA libraries with sample barcodes and UMIs by 5'RACE using constant-segment primers. TCRdb used MiXCR to reprocess the 5' RACE reads, holding one entry per CDR3 protein. The repertoire holds approximately 400,000 distinct CDR3 sequences, with roughly 18% as singletons. Notes on the study in general: Clones that contracted from day 15 to 85 had balanced CD4/CD8; later expanders were CD4+ biased. In pre-infection memory, a portion of responding clones appeared, which suggested that cross-reactive memory joined.

The sequenced sample was PBMCs or a T cell subset sorted from them (not recorded which). The clonotype comes from a man aged 18 to 29 who had mild COVID-19 (a few samples of this study predate the infection). Cell type and time point are not known. V is TRBV4-1 and J is TRBJ1-6, with D tentatively TRBD1 (5 bases). The CDR3 bases are TGCGCCAGCAGCCAAGAAGGGCAGGGATCTTATAATTCACCCCTCCACTTT. Amino acid sequence: CASSQEGQGSYNSPLHF.